A selection of T cell receptor beta chains follows, all from one sample in a study of blood T cell repertoires in COVID-19. Sequencing was performed with immunoSEQ multiplex PCR; in TCRdb, only in-frame clones are kept and a portion is missing. The table shows roughly 140,000 clones, with around four fifths occurring only once. Sequencing used peripheral blood. These receptors were obtained from a woman of 80 years or more with acute or convalescent COVID-19. CDR3s include the opening cysteine and the closing phenylalanine or tryptophan. A D gene is named only where the DNA matches it firmly. Where a row states a size, it is once, few, many or the class of an expanded clone; other rows omit it.

>TRBV5-6|12|NA|TRBJ1-1|NA
CASSFESAEAFF
TGTGCCAGCAGCTTCGAGTCTGCCGAAGCTTTCTTT
>TRBV7-2|15|TRBD2|TRBJ2-3|once
CASNQGLAGTDTQYF
TGTGCCAGCAACCAGGGACTAGCGGGCACAGATACGCAGTATTTT
>TRBV4-2|17|NA|TRBJ1-3|NA
CASSQEGQSPSGNTIYF
TGTGCCAGCAGCCAAGAGGGCCAAAGCCCCTCTGGAAACACCATATATTTT
>TRBV12-3/TRBV12-4|11|NA|TRBJ2-7|NA
CASSTGSEQYF
TGTGCCAGCAGCACAGGGTCCGAGCAGTACTTC
>TRBV7-2|14|NA|TRBJ1-2|NA
CASSPLRGNYGYTF
TGTGCCAGCAGCCCCCTACGTGGTAACTATGGCTACACCTTC
>TRBV11-1|14|TRBD2|TRBJ2-7|NA
CASSLTSGRYEQYF
TGTGCCAGCAGCCTCACTAGCGGCCGTTACGAGCAGTACTTC
>TRBV7-9|13|NA|TRBJ1-1|few
CASSFAGDTEAFF
TGTGCCAGCAGTTTTGCGGGAGACACTGAAGCTTTCTTT
>TRBV28|14|NA|TRBJ1-2|NA
CASSLGTGDYGYTF
TGTGCCAGCAGTTTGGGCACAGGCGACTATGGCTACACCTTC
>TRBV5-8|14|NA|TRBJ2-3|NA
CASSPKDRTDTQYF
TGTGCCAGCAGCCCAAAGGACAGAACAGATACGCAGTATTTT
>TRBV11-3|15|NA|TRBJ2-1|NA
CASSPQFGAYNEQFF
TGTGCCAGCAGCCCCCAGTTTGGGGCATACAATGAGCAGTTCTTC
>TRBV2|12|NA|TRBJ1-2|NA
CASGAGSYGYTF
TGTGCCAGCGGGGCAGGAAGCTATGGCTACACCTTC
>TRBV29-1|13|NA|TRBJ1-2|NA
CSVVAGRFGGYTF
TGCAGCGTGGTGGCAGGGCGTTTTGGTGGCTACACCTTC
>TRBV27|16|TRBD1|TRBJ2-4|NA
CASSRIPGQGKNIQYF
TGTGCCAGCAGTAGGATTCCGGGACAGGGGAAAAACATTCAGTACTTC
>TRBV19|16|NA|TRBJ2-2|NA
CASSIQGLSLVGELFF
TGTGCCAGTAGTATCCAAGGCTTGTCCCTAGTCGGGGAGCTGTTTTTT
>TRBV19|15|TRBD2|TRBJ2-1|NA
CASRRLAGGPLEQFF
TGTGCCAGTAGGCGATTAGCGGGGGGGCCCCTTGAGCAGTTCTTC
>TRBV27|15|TRBD1|TRBJ2-1|NA
CASSFRQGAYNEQFF
TGTGCCAGCAGTTTCCGACAGGGGGCCTACAATGAGCAGTTCTTC
>TRBV5-1|16|TRBD2|TRBJ2-5|NA
CASSALAGGIQETQYF
TGCGCCAGCAGCGCACTAGCGGGAGGGATCCAAGAGACCCAGTACTTC
>TRBV3-1/TRBV3-2|18|TRBD2|TRBJ2-1|NA
CASSQGMAGTSGRLEQFF
TGTGCCAGCAGCCAGGGCATGGCCGGGACTAGCGGGAGGCTTGAGCAGTTCTTC
>TRBV5-1|16|TRBD2|TRBJ2-1|NA
CASSSGLAASYNEQFF
TGCGCCAGCAGCTCCGGACTAGCGGCAAGCTACAATGAGCAGTTCTTC
>TRBV4-3|14|NA|TRBJ1-1|NA
CASSQDLVGPEAFF
TGCGCCAGCAGCCAAGATCTAGTGGGTCCTGAAGCTTTCTTT
>TRBV30|16|NA|TRBJ1-2|NA
CAWSSTWGDRNYGYTF
TGTGCCTGGAGTTCCACATGGGGTGACAGGAACTATGGCTACACCTTC
>TRBV4-2|16|TRBD1|TRBJ2-2|NA
CASSQDGTVNTGELFF
TGTGCCAGCAGCCAAGATGGGACAGTGAACACCGGGGAGCTGTTTTTT
>TRBV6-5|15|NA|TRBJ2-7|few
CASSYSAGGPYEQYF
TGTGCCAGCAGTTACTCCGCCGGGGGGCCCTACGAGCAGTACTTC
>TRBV7-9|14|NA|TRBJ2-2|NA
CASSPGTQARELFF
TGTGCCAGCAGCCCTGGGACACAGGCTAGGGAGCTGTTTTTT
>TRBV6-6|14|NA|TRBJ1-2|NA
CAGEAGRSNYGYTF
TGTGCGGGGGAGGCAGGGAGGAGTAACTATGGCTACACCTTC
>TRBV6-5|14|NA|TRBJ1-6|NA
CASSEGESNSPLHF
TGTGCCAGCAGCGAGGGGGAAAGTAATTCACCCCTCCACTTT
>TRBV19|15|TRBD1|TRBJ1-4|NA
CASSTDRGESEKLFF
TGTGCCAGTAGTACGGACAGGGGAGAGAGTGAAAAACTGTTTTTT
>TRBV12-3/TRBV12-4|13|NA|TRBJ1-1|NA
CASSSDTNTEAFF
TGTGCCAGCAGTTCGGACACTAACACTGAAGCTTTCTTT
>TRBV19|16|NA|TRBJ1-2|NA
CASSMGWTNNVGGYTF
TGTGCCAGTAGTATGGGGTGGACAAACAACGTGGGTGGCTACACCTTC
>TRBV5-4|17|NA|TRBJ1-3|NA
CASSFLGGQMTGNTIYF
TGTGCCAGCAGCTTCCTTGGCGGACAGATGACTGGAAACACCATATATTTT
>TRBV6-5|16|NA|TRBJ1-6|NA
CASSYDSLGSNSPLHF
TGTGCCAGCAGTTACGACAGCCTAGGTTCTAATTCACCCCTCCACTTT